One and the same sample provided the 10 T cell receptor beta chains below, sequenced in a study of T cell responses to AZD1222 COVID-19 vaccine. The data were produced by immunoSEQ multiplex PCR, yet TCRdb's version contains in-frame clones alone and is incomplete. The table shows about 150,000 clones, with over 80% occurring only once. Here the sequenced sample was peripheral blood, taken 28 days after the second AZD1222 dose. The origin of the receptors is an adult who received the AZD1222 COVID-19 vaccine.

This clone was detected only once. CDR3 nucleotides: TGTGCCAGCAGTTACTCCAAGGGACAGCTAAATCAGCCCCAGCATTTT. Its translation: CASSYSKGQLNQPQHF. The chain joins TRBV6-2 or TRBV6-3 to TRBJ1-5; 7 bases agree with TRBD1. V was pared by 0 bases and J by 4 bases, with 6 bases of the junction left unmatched. Germline assignment: CDR1 MNHEY and CDR2 SVGEGT. The CDR3 spans 16 residues.

V gene TRBV19 combines with J gene TRBJ1-4; TRBD1 matches at 8 bases. This CDR3 is 16 amino acids long. Losses at the gene ends were 7 bases for V and 8 bases for J; bases not matched to a gene: 15. The germline V gene encodes CDR1 LNHDA and CDR2 SQIVND (reference sequence). In DNA form, the CDR3 reads TGTGCCAGTATGGCAGGACAGGGCTGGCCATCGGAAAAACTGTTTTTT. Translating it yields CASMAGQGWPSEKLFF. Drawing the rest from reference TRBV19 and TRBJ1-4, the complete variable domain is DGGITQSPKYLFRKEGQNVTLSCEQNLNHDAMYWYRQDPGQGLRLIYYSQIVNDFQKGDIAEGYSVSREKKESFPLTVTSAQKNPTAFYLCASMAGQGWPSEKLFFGSGTQLSVL.

This chain links TRBV6-2 or TRBV6-3 with TRBJ2-7; D unclear. In germline, CDR1 is MNHEY, CDR2 SVGEGT. The CDR3 has 14 residues. With 2 bases removed from V and 3 bases from J, the gap between germline ends came to 11 bases. DNA for the CDR3: TGTGCCAGCAGTTACGGTAAGGGTTACTACGAGCAGTACTTC. Translation gives CASSYGKGYYEQYF.

The V call is TRBV6-2 or TRBV6-3, the J call TRBJ2-5; D is possibly TRBD1 (6 bases). This CDR3 region has 14 residues. The germline CDR1 and CDR2 sequences are MNHEY and SVGEGT. With 5 bases removed from V and 5 bases from J, the gap between germline ends came to 15 bases. As DNA, the CDR3 is TGTGCCAGCAGTCAACAGGGTTTTGGGGAGACCCAGTACTTC. It yields the protein CASSQQGFGETQYF.

The chain uses TRBV5-1 and TRBJ2-7, with 8 nucleotides matching TRBD1. V trimming: 2 bases; J trimming: 4 bases; junction bases outside the gene matches: 5. Germline CDR1 is SGHRS and CDR2 is YFSETQ. CDR3 length: 14 amino acids. In DNA form, the CDR3 reads TGCGCCAGCAGCTTAACGACAGGGGCGTACGAGCAGTACTTC. Protein sequence: CASSLTTGAYEQYF.

The chain couples TRBV19 to TRBJ1-4; TRBD1 matches at 7 bases. This CDR3 is built from 17 residues. Germline-derived CDR1 and CDR2 are LNHDA and SQIVND (reference sequence). J was trimmed by 11 bases and V by 5 bases; bases with no gene match: 20. In DNA, the CDR3 is TGTGCCAGTAGTCCCCGTCGGACAGGATGGCATGATGTGAAACTGTTTTTT. Protein sequence: CASSPRRTGWHDVKLFF.

The gene calls are TRBV6-5 and TRBJ2-7; 8 bases are a match to TRBD2. Unmatched junction bases numbered 7, after V lost 6 bases and J lost 3 bases. Germline V gene lookup returns CDR1 MNHEY and CDR2 SVGAGI. The CDR3 is made up of 14 amino acids. CDR3: CASSRVAGYYEQYF. CDR3 coding DNA: TGTGCCAGCAGCCGTGTAGCGGGATACTACGAGCAGTACTTC.

This chain uses TRBV30 with TRBJ1-5; possibly TRBD1 for D (6 bases). The germline gives CDR1 GTSNPN, CDR2 SVGIG (reference sequence). Trimming took off 2 bases at V and 3 bases at J, with 11 bases between the two ends. The CDR3 sequence is 14 residues long. DNA for the CDR3: TGTGCCTGGAGTCGGACAGTTAACAATCAGCCCCAGCATTTT. Translating it yields CAWSRTVNNQPQHF.

The chain employs TRBV28 and TRBJ2-7, with a tentative D call TRBD2 (6 bases). V dropped 5 bases and J dropped 3 bases, with 17 bases sitting between them. CDR3 length: 15 amino acids. The germline gives CDR1 MDHEN, CDR2 SYDVKM. The CDR3 is CASSPPAGRNYEQYF. CDR3 DNA sequence: TGTGCCAGCAGTCCCCCGGCGGGACGGAACTACGAGCAGTACTTC.

This clone was detected only once. V usage is TRBV28 and J usage is TRBJ1-5, with D possibly being TRBD1 (5 bases). Germline CDR1 and CDR2: MDHEN and SYDVKM. The CDR3 length is 15 residues. Between the trimmed V and J ends, which lost 5 bases and 3 bases, there was a span of 14 bases. CDR3 sequence (DNA): TGTGCCAGCAGTCCTTTCGACAGATACAATCAGCCCCAGCATTTT. It codes for CASSPFDRYNQPQHF. The variable domain in full, with the rest retrieved from reference TRBV28 and TRBJ1-5, is DVKVTQSSRYLVKRTGEKVFLECVQDMDHENMFWYRQDPGLGLRLIYFSYDVKMKEKGDIPEGYSVSREKKERFSLILESASTNQTSMYLCASSPFDRYNQPQHFGDGTRLSIL.